A selection of T cell receptor beta chains follows, all from one sample in a study of T cell responses to AZD1222 COVID-19 vaccine. Some clones are missing from TCRdb's copy, which holds only in-frame ones; the method was immunoSEQ multiplex PCR. The sample shows about 100,000 clones, around 90% of them seen only once. The sequenced sample was peripheral blood, obtained 28 days after the second AZD1222 dose. The receptors were gathered from an adult who received the AZD1222 COVID-19 vaccine. Each CDR3 is given with its conserved first and last residue. D genes are given only for firm matches. A row's size may be missing; if present it is once, few, many or a size class.

>TRBJ1-3|TRBV18|TRBD1|-
TGTGCCAGCTCACAGGGGACAGGTGGGCTTCGCAACACCATATATTTT
CASSQGTGGLRNTIYF
>TRBJ1-1|TRBV11-2|TRBD1|-
TGTGCCAGCAGCTTAGGGACAGGGACGGTTCGTGAAGCTTTCTTT
CASSLGTGTVREAFF
>TRBJ1-5|TRBV7-9|-|few
TGTGCCAGCAGCTTACAGGATAGTCAGCCCCAGCATTTT
CASSLQDSQPQHF
>TRBJ1-3|TRBV6-5|-|once
TGTGCCAGCAGGACTAGCTCTGGAAACACCATATATTTT
CASRTSSGNTIYF
>TRBJ1-1|TRBV9|TRBD1|-
TGTGCCAGCAGCGTTGGGGGGACAGGCAGAAACACTGAAGCTTTCTTT
CASSVGGTGRNTEAFF
>TRBJ2-7|TRBV3-1/TRBV3-2|TRBD2|-
TGTGCCAGCAGCCAAAGGACTAGCTACGAGCAGTACTTC
CASSQRTSYEQYF
>TRBJ2-1|TRBV6-1|TRBD2|few
TGTGCCAGCAGTGATCCGGGACTAGCGGGCAGCTCCTACAATGAGCAGTTCTTC
CASSDPGLAGSSYNEQFF
>TRBJ2-3|TRBV24-1|TRBD2|-
TGTGCCACCAGTGTGACTAGCAACACAGATACGCAGTATTTT
CATSVTSNTDTQYF
>TRBJ2-1|TRBV24-1|-|-
TGTGCCACTAGACCAACAGGGAGGCACAATGAGCAGTTCTTC
CATRPTGRHNEQFF
>TRBJ2-6|TRBV5-5|-|few
TGTGCCAGCAGCTTAAGTGGGGCCAACGTCCTGACTTTC
CASSLSGANVLTF
>TRBJ2-1|TRBV9|-|-
TGTGCCAGCAGCCTCCAAAGCCGGGGTGGAGAGCAGTTCTTC
CASSLQSRGGEQFF
>TRBJ2-7|TRBV24-1|-|-
TGTGCCACCAGTGACGGATCAAAGGACGAGCAGTACTTC
CATSDGSKDEQYF
>TRBJ2-3|TRBV5-4|TRBD2|-
TGTGCCAGCAGCTTGGTCAGCGGGGGCACAGATACGCAGTATTTT
CASSLVSGGTDTQYF
>TRBJ2-1|TRBV11-2|TRBD1|once
TGTGCCAGCAGCTTGGGGGACAGGGATTTGAATGAGCAGTTCTTC
CASSLGDRDLNEQFF
>TRBJ1-3|TRBV6-2/TRBV6-3|-|-
TGTGCCAGCAGTTACGGGGGGACTGGAAACACCATATATTTT
CASSYGGTGNTIYF
>TRBJ2-7|TRBV18|-|-
TGTGCCAGCTCAATCAGCAGGACGGAGTTCTACGAGCAGTACTTC
CASSISRTEFYEQYF
>TRBJ1-4|TRBV19|-|-
TGTGCCAGTACGGGGGGAATCCGGGACACCGAAAAACTGTTTTTT
CASTGGIRDTEKLFF
>TRBJ2-7|TRBV7-7|-|-
TGTGCTAGCAGCTTATCGCCCATGAGAGCTCACTACGAGCAGTACTTC
CASSLSPMRAHYEQYF
>TRBJ1-2|TRBV6-5|-|-
TGTGCCTCATCCCCGGGCTATGGCTACACCTTC
CASSPGYGYTF
>TRBJ1-4|TRBV9|TRBD1|-
TGTGCCAGCAGCTCCAGTCCCGGGACAGGGGAGGAACTGTTTTTT
CASSSSPGTGEELFF
>TRBJ2-7|TRBV28|-|-
TGTGCCAGCAGTTTAAATGGGGCCTCCTACGAGCAGTACTTC
CASSLNGASYEQYF
>TRBJ2-7|TRBV9|TRBD2|-
TGTGCCAGCAGCGTGACTAGCGGGAGCAAAAGCGAGCAGTACTTC
CASSVTSGSKSEQYF
>TRBJ1-5|TRBV2|-|-
TGTGCCAGCAGGGACAGCTATAGCAATCAGCCCCAGCATTTT
CASRDSYSNQPQHF
>TRBJ2-1|TRBV9|-|-
TGTGCCAGCAGCCCCGGGTCATCCTACAATGAGCAGTTCTTC
CASSPGSSYNEQFF
>TRBJ1-3|TRBV21-1|-|once
TGTGCCAGCAGCACCGGACGTAAAGACAGGGCTGGAAACACCATATATTTT
CASSTGRKDRAGNTIYF
>TRBJ2-5|TRBV28|-|-
TGTGCCAGCAGTGTACCGGGTGGTGAGACCCAGTACTTC
CASSVPGGETQYF
>TRBJ2-5|TRBV7-7|-|-
TGTGCCAGCAGCTTATCCCTAGAGATAGAGACCCAGTACTTC
CASSLSLEIETQYF
>TRBJ1-1|TRBV29-1|TRBD1|-
TGCAGCGCTATGACAGGGGGTGCGGACACTGAAGCTTTCTTT
CSAMTGGADTEAFF